This TCR beta chain was identified in a study of blood T cell repertoires in COVID-19. Whole-study context: Some COVID-19 samples were acute and others convalescent; all came from the United States, Italy and Spain. PBMCs, B-cell-depleted T cells, or T cells provided the cDNA or gDNA that made up the material.

The ends were cut back, 0 bases at V and 5 bases at J, with 17 bases in the middle. Germline V gene lookup returns CDR1 SGHRS and CDR2 YFSETQ. The CDR3 is 16 residues long. This clone has more than one count but fewer than ten. Per the authors' pipeline: Estimates of nucleated cell counts were drawn from the amplification of reference gene primers. Sequencing used immunoSEQ multiplex PCR; TCRdb keeps in-frame clones, though not all of them. For V, J and clone size, that table is used; D and trimming come from the DNA. The sample has 150,000 or so clones; 65% to 85% are singletons. The sample comprised peripheral blood. This chain connects TRBV5-1 to TRBJ1-2, with D unresolved. This receptor was obtained from a woman aged 55-75 years with acute or convalescent COVID-19. This chain's CDR3 is CASSLDGLAGLYGYTF. CDR3 coding DNA: TGCGCCAGCAGCTTGGATGGTCTGGCAGGCCTATATGGCTACACCTTC.